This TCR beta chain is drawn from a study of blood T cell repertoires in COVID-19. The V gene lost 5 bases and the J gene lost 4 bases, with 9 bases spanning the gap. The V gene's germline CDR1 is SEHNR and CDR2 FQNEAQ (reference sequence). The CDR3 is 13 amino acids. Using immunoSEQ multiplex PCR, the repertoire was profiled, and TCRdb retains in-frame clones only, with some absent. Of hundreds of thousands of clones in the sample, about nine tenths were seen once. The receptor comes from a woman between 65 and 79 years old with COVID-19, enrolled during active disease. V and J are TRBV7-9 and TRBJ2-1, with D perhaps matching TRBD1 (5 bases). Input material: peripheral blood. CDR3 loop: CASSATVYNEQFF. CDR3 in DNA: TGTGCCAGCAGCGCGACAGTTTACAATGAGCAGTTCTTC.